Presented here are 17 T cell receptor beta chains from one specimen sequenced in a study of blood T cells in healthy people across ages. Sample-barcoded 5' priming and a J-beta primer mix drove a second PCR of about 6 to 12 cycles. A single record per CDR3 protein comes from TCRdb applying MiXCR to the 5' RACE reads. There are around 1,900,000 distinct CDR3 sequences in the sample; about two fifths occur only once, and more than 20% lies in the top ten. The source material was blood. These receptors were collected from a human donor in good health.

V usage is TRBV20-1 and J usage is TRBJ2-1, with 10 bases lining up with TRBD2. The CDR3 runs 16 residues. Germline V lookup: CDR1 DFQATT, CDR2 SNEGSKA (reference sequence). CDR3 bases: TGCACTGCCATAGGGGGCACTAGCGGGGTAGACAATGAGCAGTTCTTC. It is translated as CTAIGGTSGVDNEQFF.

There are a few counts of this clonotype. V and J are TRBV4-3 and TRBJ2-3; either TRBD1 or TRBD2 may fit D (5 bases each). The length of the CDR3 is 16 residues. Trimming shortened V by 0 bases and J by 2 bases, and 12 bases separated the two germline ends. Germline CDR1 LGHNA, CDR2 YSLEER. CDR3 sequence: CASSQDRWDPTDTQYF. In nucleotides, the CDR3 is TGCGCCAGCAGCCAAGATCGGTGGGACCCCACAGATACGCAGTATTTT.

The chain employs TRBV12-3 or TRBV12-4 and TRBJ1-2; D is unresolved. This CDR3 contains 12 residues. V lost 4 bases and J lost 8, with 11 bases in between. CDR3 residues: CASSWTRLGYTF. The CDR3 DNA follows: TGTGCCAGCAGTTGGACGAGGCTGGGCTACACCTTC.

CDR3 sequence reads: CASTLSLGLYNEQFF. In nucleotides, the CDR3 is TGTGCCAGCACCCTCAGTCTGGGTCTCTACAATGAGCAGTTCTTC. The chain couples TRBV7-8 to TRBJ2-1; D ambiguous. Trimming removed 7 bases from V and 3 bases from J, with 16 bases in between. The CDR3 length is 15 residues. CDR1 is SGHVS and CDR2 is FQNEAQ in the germline V gene.

V and J are TRBV5-1 and TRBJ2-5; weak D call: TRBD2 (7 bases). The CDR3 is 15 amino acids. CDR1 SGHRS and CDR2 YFSETQ come from the germline V gene. V dropped 4 bases and J dropped 5 bases, with 18 bases sitting between them. Written as DNA, the CDR3 is TGCGCCAGCAGCCCCAAAGGGGGGGGCCTTGAGACCCAGTACTTC. Encoded protein: CASSPKGGGLETQYF.

As DNA, the CDR3 is TGCGCCAGCAGCCAATTATTTTCTGGGGCCAACGTCCTGACTTTC. This codes for CASSQLFSGANVLTF. J is TRBJ2-6 and V is TRBV4-3, with D hard to call. From germline, CDR1 is LGHNA and CDR2 YSLEER. Trimming took 2 bases from V and 1 from J, leaving 6 bases between them. The CDR3 contains 15 residues.

The chain employs TRBV4-3 and TRBJ1-2; tentatively, D is TRBD1 (5 bases). Trimming pared 0 bases from V and 3 bases from J, leaving 11 bases between. This CDR3 spans 15 amino acids. Germline CDR1 and CDR2: LGHNA and YSLEER. The CDR3 is CASSQDPAGDYGYTF. CDR3 nucleotides: TGCGCCAGCAGCCAAGACCCCGCGGGGGACTATGGCTACACCTTC.

Only a few counts were recorded for this clonotype. This chain links TRBV7-2 with TRBJ2-1; 16 nucleotides agree with TRBD2. CDR1 SGHTA and CDR2 FQGNSA come from the germline V gene. This CDR3 has 17 residues. With V trimmed by 1 base and J by 8 bases, 5 bases remained unmatched. As DNA, the CDR3 is TGTGCCAGCAGCTTAGTCGGGACTAGCGGGGGGGTCCATGAGCAGTTCTTC. This sequence encodes CASSLVGTSGGVHEQFF.

This clonotype has a handful of counts. The chain has TRBV24-1 and TRBJ2-1; D gene unclear. Germline CDR1 and CDR2: KGHDR and SFDVKD. Deletions cut 0 bases from V and 7 bases from J, with 9 bases between. This CDR3 is 14 amino acids long. CDR3 in amino acids: CATSDLLLSNEQFF. Here the CDR3 DNA reads TGTGCCACCAGTGATTTGCTGTTATCGAATGAGCAGTTCTTC.

The rearrangement links TRBV12-3 or TRBV12-4 to TRBJ1-5; D is ambiguous. V was cut by 4 bases and J by 6 bases, with 13 bases left in between. The length of the CDR3 is 14 residues. The CDR3 sequence: CASSSPPAGQPQHF. CDR3 bases: TGTGCCAGCAGTTCCCCCCCTGCAGGTCAGCCCCAGCATTTT.

This clonotype has a handful of counts. The chain couples TRBV20-1 to TRBJ2-7, with D tentatively TRBD1 or TRBD2 (5 bases each). This CDR3 comprises 12 residues. Per germline, CDR1 DFQATT and CDR2 SNEGSKA (reference sequence). The CDR3 loop reads CGGYSSSYEQYF. The CDR3 DNA is TGCGGGGGTTACTCCTCCTCCTACGAGCAGTACTTC.

The chain couples TRBV7-2 to TRBJ1-2; TRBD1 agrees at 7 bases. The V and J ends lost 1 base and 7 bases, in that order; junction bases with no gene match: 9. The germline CDR1 and CDR2 sequences are SGHTA and FQGNSA. The CDR3 loop spans 15 amino acids. CDR3 DNA sequence: TGTGCCAGCAGCTTAGTACCAGAGGGGGCGAGTGGCTACACCTTC. The encoded protein is CASSLVPEGASGYTF. The variable domain in full, completed from reference TRBV7-2 and TRBJ1-2, reads GAGVSQSPSNKVTEKGKDVELRCDPISGHTALYWYRQSLGQGLEFLIYFQGNSAPDKSGLPSDRFSAERTGGSVSTLTIQRTQQEDSAVYLCASSLVPEGASGYTFGSGTRLTVV.

The chain employs TRBV11-2 and TRBJ1-2, with TRBD1 as a possible D gene (6 bases). The CDR3 loop spans 16 amino acids. The V end lost 0 bases, the J end lost 0 bases, and 11 bases lay between the germline ends. Germline lookup yields CDR1 SGHAT and CDR2 FQNNGV. The CDR3 coding sequence is TGTGCCAGCAGCTTAGATCTGACAGGAACTAACTATGGCTACACCTTC. Translating it yields CASSLDLTGTNYGYTF.

V usage is TRBV7-2 and J usage is TRBJ1-6; 7 nucleotides line up with TRBD1. The V gene's germline CDR1 is SGHTA and CDR2 FQGNSA. The CDR3 spans 14 residues. With V trimmed by 5 bases and J by 9 bases, 7 bases remained unmatched. The CDR3 loop reads CASSQTGPGSPLHF. CDR3 coding DNA: TGTGCCAGCAGCCAGACAGGGCCTGGTTCACCCCTCCACTTT.

The CDR3 DNA sequence: TGTGCCAGCAGCTCCGCCTTCTTATATAAGTGGGAGGGAAGGTACACCTTC. Amino acids: CASSSAFLYKWEGRYTF. J is TRBJ1-2 and V is TRBV7-2; D is ambiguous. Germline V gene lookup returns CDR1 SGHTA and CDR2 FQGNSA. Trimming cost V 4 bases and J 11 bases, with 29 bases left between them. CDR3 length: 17 residues.

The chain links TRBV29-1 to TRBJ2-1; the match to TRBD1 covers 7 bases. The junction had 2 bases not matched to a gene; V was cut back by 3 bases and J by 0 bases. There are 14 residues in the CDR3. The germline CDR1 and CDR2 sequences are SQVTM and ANQGSEA. CDR3 DNA sequence: TGCAGCGTTGACGGGACAGCCTCCTACAATGAGCAGTTCTTC. It codes for CSVDGTASYNEQFF.

The chain carries TRBV14 and TRBJ1-4; 7 nucleotides align to TRBD1. The CDR3 length is 17 residues. Germline loops: CDR1 SGHDN, CDR2 FVKESK. With 4 bases clipped from V and 7 bases from J, the junction kept 15 bases outside the gene matches. CDR3 protein: CASSLDVAGTEGEKLFF. CDR3 in DNA: TGTGCCAGCAGCCTTGACGTGGCGGGGACAGAGGGTGAAAAACTGTTTTTT.